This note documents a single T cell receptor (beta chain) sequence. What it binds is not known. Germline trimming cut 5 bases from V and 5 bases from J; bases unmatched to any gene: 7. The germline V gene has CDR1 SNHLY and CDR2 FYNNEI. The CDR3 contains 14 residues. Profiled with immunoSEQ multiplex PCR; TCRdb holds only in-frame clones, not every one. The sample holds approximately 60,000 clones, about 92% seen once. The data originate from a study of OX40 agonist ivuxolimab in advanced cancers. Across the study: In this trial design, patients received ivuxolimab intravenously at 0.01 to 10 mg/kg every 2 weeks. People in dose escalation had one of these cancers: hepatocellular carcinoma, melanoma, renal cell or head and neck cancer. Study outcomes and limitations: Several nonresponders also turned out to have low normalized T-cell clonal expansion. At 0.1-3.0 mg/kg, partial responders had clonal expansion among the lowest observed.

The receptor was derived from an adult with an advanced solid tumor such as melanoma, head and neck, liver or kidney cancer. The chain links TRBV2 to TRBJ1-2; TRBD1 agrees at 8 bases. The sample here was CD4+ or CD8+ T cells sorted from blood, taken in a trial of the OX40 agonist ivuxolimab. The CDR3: CASSRSGQVYGYTF. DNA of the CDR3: TGTGCCAGCAGTCGGTCGGGACAGGTTTATGGCTACACCTTC.